A single sample gave rise to the 7 T cell receptor beta chains below, sequenced in a study of blood T cell repertoires in COVID-19. Sequenced by immunoSEQ multiplex PCR; TCRdb stores in-frame clones only, minus some. The data show about 390,000 clones, around 87% seen once. The material sequenced was PBMCs or T cells enriched from blood (not recorded which). The source of these receptors is a woman between 45 and 65 years old who had recovered from COVID-19.

This chain links TRBV21-1 with TRBJ1-1; TRBD1, the D gene given by the table, was not confirmed from the DNA. TRBV21-1 is deemed a pseudogene. This CDR3 is 16 amino acids long. CDR3 DNA: TGTGCCAGCGGAAGACAGGGAATCTTGCGGGACACTGAAGCTTTCTTT. It codes for CASGRQGILRDTEAFF.

The genes are TRBV29-1 and TRBJ2-7; the match to TRBD1 covers 7 bases. CDR1 is SQVTM, CDR2 ANQGSEA, per germline. This CDR3 is 13 amino acids long. V was clipped by 5 bases and J by 5 bases; unmatched bases: 9. This CDR3 reads CSVSGQKINEQYF. The CDR3 region has the DNA TGCAGCGTTTCGGGACAGAAGATTAACGAGCAGTACTTC.

The chain links TRBV11-1 to TRBJ1-2; D gene uncertain. V gave up 0 bases and J gave up 7 bases, with 15 bases separating them. The germline gives CDR1 SGHAT, CDR2 FQDESV (reference sequence). The CDR3 has 15 residues. DNA of the CDR3: TGTGCCAGCAGCTTAGCCCTGGCCGGGGTTGGTGGCTACACCTTC. Residues: CASSLALAGVGGYTF.

The CDR3 reads CASSQDGSGYTF. In DNA form, the CDR3 reads TGCGCCAGCAGCCAAGATGGGAGTGGCTACACCTTC. The chain carries TRBV4-3 and TRBJ1-2; D is uncertain. From germline, CDR1 is LGHNA and CDR2 YSLEER. The germline V and J ends were trimmed by 0 bases and 7 bases, with 6 bases remaining between them. The CDR3 has 12 amino acids.

The CDR3 sequence: CASSSTGGGYTF. CDR3 nucleotides: TGTGCCAGCAGTAGTACAGGGGGTGGCTACACCTTC. The chain couples TRBV28 to TRBJ1-2, with TRBD1 matching over 8 bases. Trimming removed 5 bases from V and 7 bases from J; junction bases left unmatched: 3. The CDR3 covers 12 residues. Germline CDR1 and CDR2: MDHEN and SYDVKM.

The chain uses TRBV6-5 and TRBJ1-5, with D unclear. This CDR3 is 14 amino acids long. Between the trimmed V and J ends, which lost 2 bases and 4 bases, there was a span of 9 bases. Germline CDR1 MNHEY, CDR2 SVGAGI. This CDR3 reads CASSYARGNQPQHF. Written as DNA, the CDR3 is TGTGCCAGCAGTTACGCACGCGGGAATCAGCCCCAGCATTTT.

This clone has just a few counts. V is TRBV12-3 or TRBV12-4 and J is TRBJ1-1; D remains unclear. The V end was cut by 7 bases, the J end by 6 bases, with 12 bases between. The CDR3 is 12 residues long. The CDR3 sequence: CASTQTSAEAFF. In nucleotides, the CDR3 is TGTGCCAGCACCCAGACGAGCGCTGAAGCTTTCTTT.